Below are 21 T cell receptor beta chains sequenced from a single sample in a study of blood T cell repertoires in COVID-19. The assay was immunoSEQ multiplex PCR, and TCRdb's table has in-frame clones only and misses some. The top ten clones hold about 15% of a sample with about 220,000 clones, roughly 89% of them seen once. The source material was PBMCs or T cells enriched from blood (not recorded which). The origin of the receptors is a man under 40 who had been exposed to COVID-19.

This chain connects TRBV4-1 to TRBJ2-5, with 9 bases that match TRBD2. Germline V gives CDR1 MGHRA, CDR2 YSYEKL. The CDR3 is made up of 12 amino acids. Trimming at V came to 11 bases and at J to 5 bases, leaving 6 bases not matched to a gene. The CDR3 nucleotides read TGCGCCGCGGGAGGGCACACGGAGACCCAGTACTTC. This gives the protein CAAGGHTETQYF.

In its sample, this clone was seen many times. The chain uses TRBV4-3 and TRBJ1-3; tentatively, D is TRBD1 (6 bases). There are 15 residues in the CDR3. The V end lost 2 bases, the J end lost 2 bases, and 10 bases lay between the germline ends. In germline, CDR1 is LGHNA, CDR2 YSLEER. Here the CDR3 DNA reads TGCGCCAGCAGCCAAAATCCAGGGGCTGGAAACACCATATATTTT. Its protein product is CASSQNPGAGNTIYF.

CDR3 sequence reads: CAWSAGGDGYTF. CDR3 DNA: TGTGCCTGGAGCGCAGGGGGTGATGGCTACACCTTC. The rearrangement joins TRBV30 to TRBJ1-2; 7 bases agree with TRBD1. The junction had 4 bases not matched to a gene; V was cut back by 3 bases and J by 6 bases. CDR1 and CDR2 from the germline V gene are GTSNPN and SVGIG (reference sequence). There are 12 residues in the CDR3.

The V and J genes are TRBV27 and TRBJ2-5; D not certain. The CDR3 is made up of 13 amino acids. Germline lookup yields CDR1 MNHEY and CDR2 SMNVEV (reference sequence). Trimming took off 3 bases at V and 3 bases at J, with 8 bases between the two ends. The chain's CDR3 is CASSFDLEETQYF. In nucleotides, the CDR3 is TGTGCCAGCAGTTTTGACTTAGAAGAGACCCAGTACTTC.

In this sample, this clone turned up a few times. CDR3 loop: CASSENPGQTNTEAFF. The CDR3 bases are TGCGCCAGCAGCGAAAACCCGGGACAAACGAACACTGAAGCTTTCTTT. The chain has TRBV5-1 and TRBJ1-1, with a possible D match to TRBD1 (6 bases). The CDR3 length is 16 residues. CDR1 and CDR2 (germline): SGHRS, YFSETQ. Between the trimmed V and J ends, which lost 4 bases and 1 base, there was a span of 17 bases.

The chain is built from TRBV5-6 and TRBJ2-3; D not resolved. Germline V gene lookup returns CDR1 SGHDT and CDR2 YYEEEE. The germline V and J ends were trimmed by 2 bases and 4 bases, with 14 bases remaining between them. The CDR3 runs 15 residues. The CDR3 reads CASSLVQSSADTQYF. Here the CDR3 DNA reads TGTGCCAGCAGCTTAGTGCAATCTAGTGCAGATACGCAGTATTTT.

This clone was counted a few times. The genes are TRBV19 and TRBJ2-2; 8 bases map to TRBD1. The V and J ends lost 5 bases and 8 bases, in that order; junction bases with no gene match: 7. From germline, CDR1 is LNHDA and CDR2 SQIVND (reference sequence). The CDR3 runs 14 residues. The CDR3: CASSVSGGRGELFF. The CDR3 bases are TGTGCCAGTAGTGTCTCAGGGGGCAGGGGGGAGCTGTTTTTT.

This CDR3 is CASSIPDLGGEQFF. The CDR3 nucleotides are TGTGCCAGCAGCATACCCGACCTCGGGGGTGAGCAGTTCTTC. The genes are TRBV5-6 and TRBJ2-1; D is possibly TRBD2 (6 bases). Trimming stripped 4 bases from V and 9 bases from J, with 17 bases between. The CDR3 sequence is 14 residues long. CDR1 and CDR2 (germline): SGHDT, YYEEEE.

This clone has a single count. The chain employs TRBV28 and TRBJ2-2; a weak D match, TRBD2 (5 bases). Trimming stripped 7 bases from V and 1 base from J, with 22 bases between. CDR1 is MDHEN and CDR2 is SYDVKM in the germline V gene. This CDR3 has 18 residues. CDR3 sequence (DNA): TGTGCCAGCACCCAACCGATTGGGAGAGGGATGAACACCGGGGAGCTGTTTTTT. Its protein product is CASTQPIGRGMNTGELFF.

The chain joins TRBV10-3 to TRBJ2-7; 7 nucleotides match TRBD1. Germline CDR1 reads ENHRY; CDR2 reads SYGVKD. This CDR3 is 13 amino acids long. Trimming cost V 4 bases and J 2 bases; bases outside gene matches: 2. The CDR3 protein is CAISGDSAYEQYF. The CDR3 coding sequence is TGTGCCATCAGTGGGGACAGCGCCTACGAGCAGTACTTC.

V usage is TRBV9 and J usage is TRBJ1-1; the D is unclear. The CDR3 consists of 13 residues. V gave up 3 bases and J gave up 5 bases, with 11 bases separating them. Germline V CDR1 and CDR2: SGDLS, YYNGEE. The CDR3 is CASSGYRGTEAFF. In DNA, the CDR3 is TGTGCCAGCAGCGGATACAGAGGGACTGAAGCTTTCTTT.

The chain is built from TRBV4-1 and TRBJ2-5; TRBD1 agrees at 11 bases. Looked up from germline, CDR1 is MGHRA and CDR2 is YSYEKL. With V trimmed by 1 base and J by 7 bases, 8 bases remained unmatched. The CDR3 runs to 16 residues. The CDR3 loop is CASSQGWGQGEGTQYF. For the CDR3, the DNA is TGCGCCAGCAGCCAAGGGTGGGGACAGGGGGAAGGGACCCAGTACTTC.

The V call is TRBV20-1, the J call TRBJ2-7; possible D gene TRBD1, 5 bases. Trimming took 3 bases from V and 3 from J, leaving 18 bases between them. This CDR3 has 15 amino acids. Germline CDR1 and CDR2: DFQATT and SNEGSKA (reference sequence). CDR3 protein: CSASNVDKGLYEQYF. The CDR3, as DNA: TGCAGTGCTAGTAATGTGGATAAGGGGCTCTACGAGCAGTACTTC.

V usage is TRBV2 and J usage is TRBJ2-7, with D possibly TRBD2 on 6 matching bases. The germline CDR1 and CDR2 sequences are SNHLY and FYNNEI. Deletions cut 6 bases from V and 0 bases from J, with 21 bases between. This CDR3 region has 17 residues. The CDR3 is CASSNRGSIRNSYEQYF. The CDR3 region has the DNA TGTGCCAGCAGCAACCGGGGGTCCATCCGGAACTCCTACGAGCAGTACTTC. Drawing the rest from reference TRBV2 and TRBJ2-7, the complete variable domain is EPEVTQTPSHQVTQMGQEVILRCVPISNHLYFYWYRQILGQKVEFLVSFYNNEISEKSEIFDDQFSVERPDGSNFTLKIRSTKLEDSAMYFCASSNRGSIRNSYEQYFGPGTRLTVT.

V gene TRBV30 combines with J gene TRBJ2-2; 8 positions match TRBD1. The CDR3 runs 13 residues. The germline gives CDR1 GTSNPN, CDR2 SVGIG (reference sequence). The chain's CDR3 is CAEDRAGTGELFF. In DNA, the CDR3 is TGTGCGGAGGACAGGGCGGGGACCGGGGAGCTGTTTTTT.

The CDR3 coding sequence is TGTGCCAGCAGCCAAACCAGACAGGGGTGGAATTCACCCCTCCACTTT. This gives the protein CASSQTRQGWNSPLHF. J is TRBJ1-6 and V is TRBV3-1 (or the pseudogene TRBV3-2); 8 nucleotides agree with TRBD1. The CDR3 is 16 residues long. Germline loops: CDR1 LGHDT, CDR2 YNNKEL (reference sequence). Losses at the gene ends were 2 bases for V and 7 bases for J; bases not matched to a gene: 7.

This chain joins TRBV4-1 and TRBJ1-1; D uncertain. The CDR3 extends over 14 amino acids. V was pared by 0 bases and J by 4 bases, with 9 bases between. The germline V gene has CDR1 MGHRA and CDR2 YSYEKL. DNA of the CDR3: TGCGCCAGCAGCCAAGAGAGCCGGGGCACTGAAGCTTTCTTT. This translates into CASSQESRGTEAFF.

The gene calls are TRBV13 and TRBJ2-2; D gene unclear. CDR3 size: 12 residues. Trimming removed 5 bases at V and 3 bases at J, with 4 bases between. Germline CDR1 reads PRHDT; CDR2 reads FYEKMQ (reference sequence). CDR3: CASSPYTGELFF. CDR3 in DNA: TGTGCCAGCAGCCCTTACACCGGGGAGCTGTTTTTT.

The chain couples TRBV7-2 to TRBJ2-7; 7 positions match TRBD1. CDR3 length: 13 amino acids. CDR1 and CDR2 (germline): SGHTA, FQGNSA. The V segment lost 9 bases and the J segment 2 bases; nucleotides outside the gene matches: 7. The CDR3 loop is CASRGQTTYEQYF. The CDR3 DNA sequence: TGTGCCAGTCGGGGACAGACCACCTACGAGCAGTACTTC.

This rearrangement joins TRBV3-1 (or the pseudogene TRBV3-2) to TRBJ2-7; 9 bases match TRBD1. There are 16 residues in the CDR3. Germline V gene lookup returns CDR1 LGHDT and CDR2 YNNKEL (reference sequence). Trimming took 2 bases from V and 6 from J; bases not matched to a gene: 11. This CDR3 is CASSQLTGGAASEQYF. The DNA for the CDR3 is TGTGCCAGCAGCCAACTCACAGGGGGCGCGGCGAGCGAGCAGTACTTC.

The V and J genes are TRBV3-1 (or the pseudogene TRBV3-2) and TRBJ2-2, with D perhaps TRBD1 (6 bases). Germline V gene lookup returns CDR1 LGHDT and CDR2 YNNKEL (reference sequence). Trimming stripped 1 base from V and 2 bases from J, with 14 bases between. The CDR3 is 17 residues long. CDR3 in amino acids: CASSQGGQGNNTGELFF. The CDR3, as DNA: TGTGCCAGCAGCCAAGGCGGCCAGGGGAATAACACCGGGGAGCTGTTTTTT.